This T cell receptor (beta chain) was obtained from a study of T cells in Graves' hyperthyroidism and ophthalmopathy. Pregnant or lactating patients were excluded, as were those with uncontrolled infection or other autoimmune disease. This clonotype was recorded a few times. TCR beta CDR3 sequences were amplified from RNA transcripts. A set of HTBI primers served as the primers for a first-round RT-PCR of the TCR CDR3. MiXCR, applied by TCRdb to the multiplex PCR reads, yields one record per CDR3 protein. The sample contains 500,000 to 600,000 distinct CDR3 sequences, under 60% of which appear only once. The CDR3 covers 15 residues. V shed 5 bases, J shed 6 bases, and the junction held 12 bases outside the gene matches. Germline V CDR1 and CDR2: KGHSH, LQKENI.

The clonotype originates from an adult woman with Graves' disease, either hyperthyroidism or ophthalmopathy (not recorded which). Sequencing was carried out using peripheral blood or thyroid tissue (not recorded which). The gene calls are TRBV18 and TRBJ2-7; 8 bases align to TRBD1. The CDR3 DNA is TGTGCCAGCTCAACGCTGACAGGGGTAGAGAGCGAGCAGTACTTC. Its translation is CASSTLTGVESEQYF.